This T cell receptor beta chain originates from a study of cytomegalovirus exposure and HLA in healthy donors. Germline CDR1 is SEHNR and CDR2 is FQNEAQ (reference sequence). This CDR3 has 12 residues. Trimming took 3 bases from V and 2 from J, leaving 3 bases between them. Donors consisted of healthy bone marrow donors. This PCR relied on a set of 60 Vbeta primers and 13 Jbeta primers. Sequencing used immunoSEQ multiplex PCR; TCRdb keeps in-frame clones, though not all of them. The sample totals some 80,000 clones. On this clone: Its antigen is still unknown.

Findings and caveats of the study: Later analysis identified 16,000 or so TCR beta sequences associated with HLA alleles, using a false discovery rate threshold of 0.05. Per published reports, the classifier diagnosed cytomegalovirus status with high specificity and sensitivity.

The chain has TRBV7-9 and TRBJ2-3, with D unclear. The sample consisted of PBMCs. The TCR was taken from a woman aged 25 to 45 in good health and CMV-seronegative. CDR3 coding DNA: TGTGCCAGCAGCTTTCTCACAGATACGCAGTATTTT. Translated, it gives CASSFLTDTQYF.